This record concerns one T cell receptor beta chain sequence. Per germline, CDR1 SGHTA and CDR2 FQGNSA. The V and J ends lost 5 bases and 8 bases respectively, with 22 bases between them. The length of the CDR3 is 16 residues. Original analysis: Nucleated cell number was recorded as an estimate derived from reference gene primer amplification. Data came from immunoSEQ multiplex PCR; TCRdb stores just in-frame clones and leaves some out. The D gene and trimming were derived from the DNA, and the V and J assignments and clone size from that table. The sample has around 48,000 clones, about 89% seen once. This record comes from a study of blood T cell repertoires in COVID-19. Background on the study: Specimens from acute and convalescent COVID-19 originated in the United States, Italy and Spain. T cells, B-cell-depleted T cells, or PBMCs provided the cDNA or gDNA that served as material.

The specimen was peripheral blood. The receptor comes from a man aged 55 to 70 with active or convalescent COVID-19. This rearrangement joins TRBV7-2 to TRBJ2-1, with D possibly matching TRBD2 (5 bases). The CDR3 coding sequence is TGTGCCAGCAGCAGACAAAGCGGCGTACGGATCGATGAGCAGTTCTTC. Amino acids: CASSRQSGVRIDEQFF. Combining the CDR3 with reference TRBV7-2 and TRBJ2-1 gives the whole variable domain GAGVSQSPSNKVTEKGKDVELRCDPISGHTALYWYRQSLGQGLEFLIYFQGNSAPDKSGLPSDRFSAERTGGSVSTLTIQRTQQEDSAVYLCASSRQSGVRIDEQFFGPGTRLTVL.